This TCR beta chain is drawn from a study of T cells in Graves' hyperthyroidism and ophthalmopathy. Study-wide findings and caveats: For ophthalmopathy, model prediction preceded onset by a median about 6.4 months.

Diagnoses were made from clinical symptoms, serum measures (thyroxine and TRAb), thyroid ultrasound and orbital computed tomography. About this clonotype itself: What it recognizes is unknown.

Amplified regions were TCR beta CDR3 sequences from RNA transcripts. During a first-round RT-PCR of the TCR CDR3, the HTBI primer set was used. TCRdb re-analysed the multiplex PCR reads in MiXCR, keeping a single row per CDR3 protein. The data contain 550,000 to 600,000 distinct CDR3 sequences, about 45% of them seen just once; the ten biggest clones take up roughly 20%. V was pared by 1 base and J by 3 bases, with 12 bases between. Germline assignment: CDR1 MDHEN and CDR2 SYDVKM. The CDR3 extends over 15 amino acids. The origin of this receptor is an adult woman with Graves' disease, either hyperthyroidism or ophthalmopathy (not recorded which). Sequencing was carried out using peripheral blood or thyroid tissue (not recorded which). V usage is TRBV28 and J usage is TRBJ1-1; D is ambiguous. The CDR3 DNA reads TGTGCCAGCAGTTTATCGGGTAGGGTGTACACTGAAGCTTTCTTT. Its protein is CASSLSGRVYTEAFF.